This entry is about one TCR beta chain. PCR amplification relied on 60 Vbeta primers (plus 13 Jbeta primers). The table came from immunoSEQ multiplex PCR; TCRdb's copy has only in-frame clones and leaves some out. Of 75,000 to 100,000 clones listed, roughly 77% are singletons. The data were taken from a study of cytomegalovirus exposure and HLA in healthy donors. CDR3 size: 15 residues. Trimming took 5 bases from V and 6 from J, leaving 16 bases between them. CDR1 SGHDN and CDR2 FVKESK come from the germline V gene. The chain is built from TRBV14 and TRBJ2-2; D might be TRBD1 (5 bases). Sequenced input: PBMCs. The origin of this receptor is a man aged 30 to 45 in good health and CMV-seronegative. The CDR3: CASSVDSFFPGELFF. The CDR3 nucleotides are TGTGCCAGCAGCGTCGACAGTTTCTTTCCCGGGGAGCTGTTTTTT.